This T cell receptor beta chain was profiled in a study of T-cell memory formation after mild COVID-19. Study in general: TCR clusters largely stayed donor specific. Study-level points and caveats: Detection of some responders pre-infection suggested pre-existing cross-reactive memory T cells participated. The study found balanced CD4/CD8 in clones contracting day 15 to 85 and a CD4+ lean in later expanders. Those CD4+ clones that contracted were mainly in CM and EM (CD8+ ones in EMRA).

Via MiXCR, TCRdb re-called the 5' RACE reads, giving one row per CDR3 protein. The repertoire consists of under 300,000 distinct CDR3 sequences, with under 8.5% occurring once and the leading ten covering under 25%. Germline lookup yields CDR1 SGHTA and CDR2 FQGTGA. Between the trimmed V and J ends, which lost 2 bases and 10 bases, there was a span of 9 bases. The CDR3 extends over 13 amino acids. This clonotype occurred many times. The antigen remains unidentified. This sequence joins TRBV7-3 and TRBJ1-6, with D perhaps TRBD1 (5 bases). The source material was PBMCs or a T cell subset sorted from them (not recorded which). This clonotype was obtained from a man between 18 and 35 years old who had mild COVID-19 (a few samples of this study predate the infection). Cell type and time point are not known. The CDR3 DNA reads TGTGCCAGCAGCTTACAGGGTGGGTCACCCCTCCACTTT. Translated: CASSLQGGSPLHF.